A single sample is the source of the 22 T cell receptor beta chains below, sequenced in a study of T cell repertoires in cytomegalovirus infection. MiXCR, applied by TCRdb to the reads, yields one record per CDR3 protein. This table has around 130,000 distinct CDR3 sequences, less than 9.5% appearing once. Input material: PBMCs. These receptors originate from a human donor in good health (CMV status not recorded). Some clones in this sample may be carry-over from other donors' samples.

This clonotype was seen many times. CDR3 amino acids: CASSLRGQGYNEQFF. Here the CDR3 DNA reads TGTGCCAGCAGTTTACGTGGGCAGGGTTACAATGAGCAGTTCTTC. This rearrangement joins TRBV28 to TRBJ2-1; a possible D gene is TRBD1 (5 bases). This CDR3 has 15 residues. Germline assignment: CDR1 MDHEN and CDR2 SYDVKM. V was trimmed by 2 bases and J by 4 bases, leaving 12 bases between them.

This clonotype was observed at least ten times. This rearrangement joins TRBV27 to TRBJ2-2; D gene unclear. The V gene's germline CDR1 is MNHEY and CDR2 SMNVEV (reference sequence). Trimming removed 2 bases from V and 4 bases from J, with 8 bases in between. The CDR3 is 14 residues long. CDR3 DNA: TGTGCCAGCAGTTTAATACCATTCACCGGGGAGCTGTTTTTT. This encodes CASSLIPFTGELFF.

This clonotype showed up many times. The V gene is TRBV9, the J gene TRBJ1-5; D gene unclear. V was cut by 0 bases and J by 4 bases, with 5 bases left in between. The CDR3 extends over 13 amino acids. Per the germline V gene, CDR1 is SGDLS and CDR2 is YYNGEE. CDR3 in amino acids: CASSVGVNQPQHF. Written as DNA, the CDR3 is TGTGCCAGCAGCGTAGGGGTAAATCAGCCCCAGCATTTT.

The table lists this clonotype with many counts. In nucleotides, the CDR3 is TGTGCCAGCAGTGTTAATGACAGAATTGAAAACATTCAGTACTTC. It encodes CASSVNDRIENIQYF. J is TRBJ2-4 and V is TRBV6-1, with D perhaps TRBD1 (5 bases). V shed 4 bases and J shed 5 bases, with 15 bases lying between them. This CDR3 is built from 15 residues. The V gene's germline CDR1 is MNHNS and CDR2 SASEGT.

This clonotype occurred many times. The chain is built from TRBV4-1 and TRBJ1-2, with D uncertain. Deletions cut 2 bases from V and 5 bases from J, with 18 bases between. Germline V lookup: CDR1 MGHRA, CDR2 YSYEKL. The CDR3 is made up of 16 amino acids. CDR3 DNA sequence: TGCGCCAGCAGCCAATCTTCTACAGTCCAAGAATATGGCTACACCTTC. Translating gives CASSQSSTVQEYGYTF.

Ten or more counts support this clonotype. The chain employs TRBV19 and TRBJ2-1; D uncertain. The CDR3 sequence is 13 residues long. Germline V lookup: CDR1 LNHDA, CDR2 SQIVND (reference sequence). V lost 3 bases to trimming and J lost 0 bases, with 3 bases between them. The CDR3 bases are TGTGCCAGTAGTATCCCCTCCTACAATGAGCAGTTCTTC. It codes for CASSIPSYNEQFF.

This clonotype has just a few counts. The genes are TRBV7-9 and TRBJ2-3, with D possibly being TRBD2 (7 bases). V was shortened by 3 bases and J by 4 bases, with 14 bases between the two germline ends. The CDR3 totals 15 residues. Looked up from germline, CDR1 is SEHNR and CDR2 is FQNEAQ (reference sequence). CDR3 region: CASSFPRGAPDTQYF. Written as DNA, the CDR3 is TGTGCCAGCAGCTTTCCCCGGGGGGCCCCAGATACGCAGTATTTT.

The J gene is TRBJ2-1, the V gene TRBV11-2; 8 positions agree with TRBD2. The trim removed 4 bases at V and 0 bases at J, leaving 14 bases unmatched. Germline-derived CDR1 and CDR2 are SGHAT and FQNNGV. The CDR3 is 19 residues long. In DNA, the CDR3 is TGTGCCAGCAGCTCCCCTGGCGGGGGGATGGCTGGCTCCTACAATGAGCAGTTCTTC. Translating it yields CASSSPGGGMAGSYNEQFF.

The genes are TRBV6-4 and TRBJ2-1; 7 bases map to TRBD1. Germline trimming cut 5 bases from V and 6 bases from J; bases unmatched to any gene: 7. The CDR3 is 14 residues long. Looked up from germline, CDR1 is MRHNA and CDR2 is SNTAGT. The CDR3, as DNA: TGTGCCAGCAGTCCCGAGACAGGGTCCAATGAGCAGTTCTTC. This translates into CASSPETGSNEQFF.

This sequence joins TRBV6-2 or TRBV6-3 and TRBJ2-5, with D possibly matching TRBD2 (5 bases). This CDR3 comprises 12 residues. Germline CDR1 MNHEY, CDR2 SVGEGT. V lost 2 bases to trimming and J lost 5 bases, with 6 bases between them. The CDR3 sequence is CASSYGGETQYF. CDR3 DNA: TGTGCCAGCAGTTACGGCGGGGAGACCCAGTACTTC.

This clonotype was recorded a few times. The chain links TRBV6-6 to TRBJ1-2, with a possible D match to TRBD1 (5 bases). Trimming pared 5 bases from V and 2 bases from J, leaving 12 bases between. CDR3 size: 14 residues. Germline CDR1 reads MNHNY; CDR2 reads SVGAGI (reference sequence). The CDR3 sequence is CASSGDLFNYGYTF. The CDR3 coding sequence is TGTGCCAGCAGTGGGGACTTATTCAACTATGGCTACACCTTC.

J is TRBJ1-5 and V is TRBV2, with 11 nucleotides matching TRBD1. Germline V gives CDR1 SNHLY, CDR2 FYNNEI. V lost 2 bases and J lost 2; bases outside the gene matches: 5. This CDR3 contains 17 residues. The CDR3 region has the DNA TGTGCCAGCAGTGAATTTGGACAGGGGGCCCGCAATCAGCCCCAGCATTTT. This codes for CASSEFGQGARNQPQHF.

This chain uses TRBV30 with TRBJ1-2; maybe TRBD1 (5 bases). V lost 2 bases, J lost 11 bases, and 21 bases lay in between. Germline CDR1 and CDR2: GTSNPN and SVGIG (reference sequence). The CDR3 loop spans 14 amino acids. The CDR3 region is CAWSPRGWPLEYTF. The CDR3 coding sequence is TGTGCCTGGAGTCCACGGGGCTGGCCATTAGAATACACCTTC.

This clonotype was recorded many times. The gene calls are TRBV7-2 and TRBJ2-7; D perhaps matches TRBD2 (5 bases). Germline values: CDR1 SGHTA, CDR2 FQGNSA. V lost 5 bases and J 5 bases, leaving 16 bases between the germline ends. The CDR3 length is 14 residues. CDR3 nucleotides: TGTGCCAGCAGCCGAGAGGGTGGGCGGGACGAGCAGTACTTC. Amino acids: CASSREGGRDEQYF.

This clonotype came up many times. The chain uses TRBV6-1 and TRBJ1-1, with D unresolved. In germline, CDR1 is MNHNS, CDR2 SASEGT. The V and J ends lost 1 base and 6 bases respectively, with 9 bases between them. The CDR3 runs 13 residues. CDR3 sequence (DNA): TGTGCCAGCAGTGAAGTCAGTGCAGCTGAAGCTTTCTTT. The encoded protein is CASSEVSAAEAFF.

The chain combines TRBV15 with TRBJ1-1; TRBD1 is a possible D gene (6 bases). V lost 0 bases to trimming and J lost 1 base, with 9 bases between them. The CDR3 covers 15 residues. Germline V CDR1 and CDR2: LNHNV, YYDKDF (reference sequence). The CDR3 sequence is CATSREPGANTEAFF. CDR3 DNA: TGTGCCACCAGCAGAGAGCCAGGGGCGAACACTGAAGCTTTCTTT.

This clonotype was detected many times. V is TRBV12-3 or TRBV12-4 and J is TRBJ2-5, with TRBD1 as a possible D gene (5 bases). This CDR3 region has 14 residues. V was cut by 5 bases and J by 3 bases, with 13 bases left in between. CDR3 DNA sequence: TGTGCCAGCAGTCTAAGGGGCTCGGAAGAGACCCAGTACTTC. Protein sequence: CASSLRGSEETQYF.

This chain connects TRBV2 to TRBJ2-5, with D perhaps TRBD2 (6 bases). Trimming removed 4 bases from V and 7 bases from J, with 7 bases in between. The CDR3 totals 11 residues. CDR1 and CDR2 (germline): SNHLY, FYNNEI. The CDR3 DNA reads as TGTGCCAGCAGTGGGGAGGTGACCCAGTACTTC. Its protein product is CASSGEVTQYF.

Notes on this clonotype: A much larger clonotype is one base distant, so this may be a read error. This chain joins TRBV29-1 and TRBJ2-3; TRBD2 is a possible D gene (6 bases). This CDR3 comprises 14 residues. Germline loops: CDR1 SQVTM, CDR2 ANQGSEA. The CDR3 sequence: CSVEDWGVADMQYF. The CDR3 DNA follows: TGCAGCGTTGAAGATTGGGGGGTCGCAGATATGCAGTATTTT.

This clonotype was seen repeatedly, ten times or more. The V call is TRBV2, the J call TRBJ2-7, with 8 bases fitting TRBD1. V was pared by 5 bases and J by 6 bases, with 12 bases of the junction left unmatched. CDR3 length: 15 amino acids. Germline V gives CDR1 SNHLY, CDR2 FYNNEI. CDR3 nucleotide sequence: TGTGCCAGCAGTCCCCTCCGGGACAGGACGGCCGAGCAGTACTTC. Protein sequence: CASSPLRDRTAEQYF. Supplemented by reference TRBV2 and TRBJ2-7, the full variable domain reads EPEVTQTPSHQVTQMGQEVILRCVPISNHLYFYWYRQILGQKVEFLVSFYNNEISEKSEIFDDQFSVERPDGSNFTLKIRSTKLEDSAMYFCASSPLRDRTAEQYFGPGTRLTVT.

This clonotype occurred many times. The V and J genes are TRBV28 and TRBJ2-7; D may be TRBD1 or TRBD2 (5 bases each). This CDR3 contains 14 residues. Trimming shortened V by 8 bases and J by 1 base, and 15 bases separated the two germline ends. Germline-derived CDR1 and CDR2 are MDHEN and SYDVKM. The DNA of the CDR3 is TGTGCCAGCCGAGGGAGTCCAGGGTCCTACGAGCAGTACTTC. It codes for CASRGSPGSYEQYF.

Many counts were recorded for this clonotype. This sequence joins TRBV12-3 or TRBV12-4 and TRBJ2-1; TRBD2 aligns across 12 bases. Trimming cost V 5 bases and J 4 bases; bases outside gene matches: 9. The CDR3 runs to 17 residues. CDR3 nucleotide sequence: TGTGCCAGCAGTCTTAGGACTAGCGGGGTCGTTTACAATGAGCAGTTCTTC. It specifies CASSLRTSGVVYNEQFF.